The clone carrying this T cell receptor (beta chain) is labeled as medium-sized. Its target is not known. CDR3 length: 14 amino acids. CDR1 is GTSNPN and CDR2 is SVGIG in the germline V gene (reference sequence). V was trimmed by 4 bases and J by 4 bases, leaving 13 bases between them. TCRdb reprocessed the multiplex PCR reads with MiXCR, giving one entry per CDR3 protein. The sample lists approximately 20,000 distinct CDR3 sequences; roughly 50% were seen once. The data are from a study of breast tumors, draining lymph nodes, adjacent tissues. Overall study results and limits: That most tumor T cells come from lymph nodes remained unproven. Compared with lymph nodes, tumors were less diverse; compared with nontumor tissue, more. Most tumor T cells seemingly derive from lymph node, then expand in tumor.

The V gene is TRBV30, the J gene TRBJ1-4; weak D call: TRBD1 (5 bases). This receptor was obtained from a female donor with breast cancer. Some clones in this sample may be carry-over from other donors' samples. The sample taken for sequencing was breast tumor tissue. CDR3 sequence (DNA): TGTGCCTGGACCCATGGGACTGGTAATGAAAAACTGTTTTTT. Translation gives CAWTHGTGNEKLFF.